The 26 T cell receptor beta chains below were found in one sample sequenced in a study of tumor-infiltrating lymphocytes in primary liver carcinoma. A primer in the constant region served to generate TCR beta cDNA from roughly 520 ng of total RNA. Three nested multiplex PCR rounds of slightly modified ARM-PCR generated TCR beta libraries. Forward primers for TRBV1-TRBV30 and a C-beta reverse primer served the first two PCR rounds, at about 11 cycles each. From the multiplex PCR reads, TCRdb called clonotypes with MiXCR, one entry per CDR3 protein. The table shows about 120,000 distinct CDR3 sequences, with about two thirds occurring only once. Co-extraction yielded RNA and DNA from 20-30 mg of unsorted bulk tissue. Input material: tumor-adjacent normal liver tissue. The receptors originated from a woman aged 55 to 70 with primary liver carcinoma and hepatitis B virus infection.

This chain uses TRBV28 with TRBJ2-7; D remains unclear. Germline V gene sequence: CDR1 MDHEN, CDR2 SYDVKM. CDR3 size: 16 residues. V dropped 5 bases and J dropped 0 bases, with 17 bases sitting between them. In nucleotides, the CDR3 is TGTGCCAGCAGTCCCCAGACTCCGACAAGCTCCTACGAGCAGTACTTC. This sequence encodes CASSPQTPTSSYEQYF.

This clonotype was seen ten or more times. This rearrangement joins TRBV28 to TRBJ2-7; D unresolved. Trimming took 3 bases from V and 0 from J, leaving 12 bases between them. The germline CDR1 and CDR2 sequences are MDHEN and SYDVKM. The CDR3 has 15 residues. The CDR3 is CASSFSPPSSYEQYF. The CDR3 nucleotides read TGTGCCAGCAGTTTCTCCCCCCCTAGCTCCTACGAGCAGTACTTC.

The chain employs TRBV10-3 and TRBJ1-5, with 8 bases aligning to TRBD1. The CDR3 is 16 amino acids. Germline-derived CDR1 and CDR2 are ENHRY and SYGVKD. Unmatched junction bases numbered 5, after V lost 2 bases and J lost 2 bases. CDR3 coding DNA: TGTGCCATCAGTGAGGCACAGGGGGTCGGCAATCAGCCCCAGCATTTT. It codes for CAISEAQGVGNQPQHF.

A word on this clonotype: Relative to the germline gene, one junction end is altered; a read error may explain this. The rearrangement joins TRBV6-5 to TRBJ2-1; TRBD2 might be the D (6 bases). The germline V gene encodes CDR1 MNHEY and CDR2 SVGAGI. The CDR3 is 11 residues long. CDR3 protein: CGSSLGGEQFF. CDR3 sequence (DNA): TGTGGCAGCAGCCTGGGAGGTGAACAGTTCTTC.

With respect to this clonotype: A read error is possible here, since a much larger clone lies one base away. The chain couples TRBV28 to TRBJ1-1; D is unresolved. This CDR3 spans 14 amino acids. CDR1 MDHEN and CDR2 SYDVKM come from the germline V gene. This chain's CDR3 is CASSILTVNTEASF. CDR3 sequence (DNA): TGTGCCAGCAGTATCCTGACCGTGAACACTGAAGCTTCCTTT.

The chain combines TRBV4-1 with TRBJ2-2; 8 bases fit TRBD2. CDR1 is MGHRA and CDR2 is YSYEKL in the germline V gene. CDR3 length equals 17 residues. The V and J ends lost 5 bases and 2 bases, in that order; junction bases with no gene match: 10. CDR3 protein: CASSYTPLAGNTGELFF. The CDR3 DNA follows: TGCGCCAGCAGCTACACCCCCCTAGCGGGCAACACCGGGGAGCTGTTTTTT.

Points on this clonotype: This may be a read error: a much more frequent sequence differs by one nucleotide. V usage is TRBV14 and J usage is TRBJ2-2; D possibly corresponds to TRBD2 (5 bases). This CDR3 is built from 15 residues. Germline V gives CDR1 SGHDN, CDR2 FVKESK. The CDR3 region is CASSPESGFIGELLF. The CDR3 coding sequence is TGTGCCAGCAGCCCCGAGTCCGGCTTTATCGGGGAGCTGTTGTTT.

This clonotype has a single count. An end of the junction differs from the germline gene, which may be a read error. The gene calls are TRBV7-8 and TRBJ2-7; D not resolved. The CDR3 contains 13 residues. CDR1 SGHVS and CDR2 FQNEAQ come from the germline V gene. The CDR3 DNA reads as TGTACCAGCAGCAACAAAAGCTCCTACGAGCAGTACTTC. This translates into CTSSNKSSYEQYF.

The rearrangement links TRBV13 to TRBJ1-2; tentative D call: TRBD1 (5 bases). Per germline, CDR1 PRHDT and CDR2 FYEKMQ (reference sequence). The ends were cut back, 5 bases at V and 4 bases at J, with 17 bases in the middle. This CDR3 region has 15 residues. Here the CDR3 reads CASSPRDGHGYGYTF. CDR3 DNA: TGTGCCAGCAGCCCCCGTGACGGACACGGCTATGGCTACACCTTC.

V and J are TRBV21-1 and TRBJ2-4; no check of the table's D call, TRBD2, against the DNA was made. TRBV21-1 is a pseudogene. The CDR3 has 17 amino acids. CDR3 coding DNA: TGTGCCAGCCGGCAGGGAAATAGCCCCAGTACCAAAAACATTGAGTACTTC. Its translation: CASRQGNSPSTKNIEYF.

With respect to this clonotype: One end of the junction is discordant with germline, which a read error may explain. CDR3 in amino acids: CTSNLQETRYF. The CDR3 DNA sequence: TGTACCAGCAACTTGCAAGAGACCCGGTACTTC. This chain joins TRBV11-2 and TRBJ2-5; no firm D call. Germline V CDR1 and CDR2: SGHAT, FQNNGV. The CDR3 contains 11 residues.

Of note for this clonotype: A much bigger clone sits one base away, suggesting this may be a read error. V and J are TRBV4-2 and TRBJ2-7; maybe TRBD1 (7 bases). The V gene lost 0 bases and the J gene lost 6 bases, with 15 bases spanning the gap. Per germline, CDR1 LGHNA and CDR2 YNFKEQ. The CDR3 loop spans 15 amino acids. In DNA, the CDR3 is TGTGCCAGCAGCCAAGAAGGGCAGGGGGGCGGCGAGCAGTACTTC. Its protein is CASSQEGQGGGEQYF.

A word on this clonotype: A much larger clone lies a single base off, so this may be a read error. The chain carries TRBV28 and TRBJ2-7, with D tentatively TRBD1 (7 bases). The germline gives CDR1 MDHEN, CDR2 SYDVKM. CDR3 size: 14 residues. CDR3 nucleotide sequence: TGTGCCAGCAGATCAGGGGGGACGACCTACGAGCAGCACTTC. Amino acid sequence: CASRSGGTTYEQHF.

As concerns this clonotype: One end of the junction varies from germline; a read error may be responsible. The CDR3 sequence is CAFSETMAASAYNEQFF. CDR3 in DNA: TGTGCCTTCAGTGAGACCATGGCGGCTAGCGCCTACAATGAGCAGTTCTTC. V gene TRBV10-3 combines with J gene TRBJ2-1, with D tentatively TRBD2 (6 bases). Germline V gene sequence: CDR1 ENHRY, CDR2 SYGVKD. The CDR3 contains 17 residues.

About this clonotype itself: A much larger clone lies a single base off, so this may be a read error. No DNA is shown, since the ends of the CDR3 on it are uncertain; the CDR3 is the one TCRdb lists. This chain links TRBV28 with TRBJ2-3. The germline gives CDR1 MDHEN, CDR2 SYDVKM. A total of 15 residues make up the CDR3, ends included. The CDR3 reads CASSTVGVGADTQCF.

Turning to this clonotype: This may be a read error, as it is one base from a much larger clone. The chain recombines TRBV28 with TRBJ1-1; tentative D call: TRBD1 (5 bases). The germline CDR1 and CDR2 sequences are MDHEN and SYDVKM. CDR3 size: 13 residues. The CDR3 DNA is TGTGCCAGTCGCGGAGGGGTGAACACTAAAGCTTTCTTT. Translating gives CASRGGVNTKAFF.

The sample holds many counts of this clonotype. The chain recombines TRBV6-2 or TRBV6-3 with TRBJ2-3; weak D call: TRBD2 (6 bases). This CDR3 comprises 13 residues. V lost 7 bases and J lost 5, with 13 bases in between. Per the germline V gene, CDR1 is MNHEY and CDR2 is SVGEGT. CDR3 sequence (DNA): TGTGCCAGCAAGCCCGGAGGGGAAGATACGCAGTATTTT. It specifies CASKPGGEDTQYF.

A remark on this clonotype: This may arise from a read error, as a much more abundant clone is one base away. The chain carries TRBV5-1 and TRBJ2-1; no reliable D call. The CDR3 length is 15 residues. Trimming left V 5 bases short and J 1 base short, with 13 bases between. The germline V gene encodes CDR1 SGHRS and CDR2 YFSETQ. CDR3 DNA: TGCGCCAGCAGGCTGAATACCTGGTCCTACAATGAGCAGTTCTTC. It yields the protein CASRLNTWSYNEQFF.

As to this clonotype: This could be a read error, since a much larger clone is one nucleotide away. The rearrangement links TRBV7-9 to TRBJ2-1; D might be TRBD2 (7 bases). Looked up from germline, CDR1 is SEHNR and CDR2 is FQNEAQ (reference sequence). V shed 4 bases and J shed 9 bases, with 16 bases lying between them. The CDR3 covers 14 residues. CDR3 DNA sequence: TGTGCCAGCAGCTCTGGCGGGAGCAGGGGTGAGCAGTTCTTC. This translates into CASSSGGSRGEQFF. The full variable domain, with the rest looked up from reference TRBV7-9 and TRBJ2-1, is DTGVSQNPRHKITKRGQNVTFRCDPISEHNRLYWYRQTLGQGPEFLTYFQNEAQLEKSRLLSDRFSAERPKGSFSTLEIQRTEQGDSAMYLCASSSGGSRGEQFFGPGTRLTVL.

A remark on this clonotype: The conserved final phenylalanine or tryptophan is absent from the CDR3, which likely points to a read error. V usage is TRBV28 and J usage is TRBJ1-1; 7 nucleotides align to TRBD1. Looked up from germline, CDR1 is MDHEN and CDR2 is SYDVKM. The CDR3 spans 12 residues. Unmatched junction bases numbered 6, after V lost 5 bases and J lost 9 bases. The CDR3 protein is CASSPGTDQAFY. The CDR3 DNA reads as TGTGCCAGCAGTCCCGGGACAGATCAAGCTTTCTAT.

Concerning this clonotype: Given a much more abundant clone one base away, this may be a read error. The gene calls are TRBV14 and TRBJ2-2; D may be TRBD2 (6 bases). The CDR3 is 14 amino acids. The V end was cut by 5 bases, the J end by 0 bases, with 7 bases between. CDR1 and CDR2 (germline): SGHDN, FVKESK. This chain's CDR3 is CASSRLANTGELFF. The DNA of the CDR3 is TGTGCCAGCAGCAGACTAGCGAACACCGGGGAGCTGTTTTTT.

In its sample, this clonotype was seen once. At one of its ends the junction is not consistent with the germline gene, which may arise from a read error. The rearrangement joins TRBV11-2 to TRBJ1-5; D may be TRBD1 (6 bases). The CDR3 consists of 17 residues. Germline V gene sequence: CDR1 SGHAT, CDR2 FQNNGV. CDR3 DNA: TGTGCCAGTAGCTTAGACCCATCGGGGGCTGAGAATCAGCCCCAACATTTT. Protein sequence: CASSLDPSGAENQPQHF.

V gene TRBV11-1 combines with J gene TRBJ2-1; D may match TRBD1 or TRBD2 (5 bases each). The germline V and J ends were trimmed by 5 bases and 12 bases, with 14 bases remaining between them. Per germline, CDR1 SGHAT and CDR2 FQDESV (reference sequence). The CDR3 is 12 residues long. CDR3 nucleotide sequence: TGTGCCAGCAGCGGGAAGGGACGGAGGCAGTTCTTC. Protein product: CASSGKGRRQFF.

This clonotype was counted a few times. Mismatch with germline at one junction end may stem from a read error. This chain connects TRBV12-3 or TRBV12-4 to TRBJ2-2, with D perhaps TRBD2 (5 bases). The CDR3 consists of 14 residues. CDR3 in DNA: TGTGCCAGCAGTTTAGGGCAGCAGACCGGGGAGTTGTTTTTT. Its protein product is CASSLGQQTGELFF.

This chain connects TRBV6-1 to TRBJ2-3; D might be TRBD2 (6 bases). This CDR3 has 14 residues. V dropped 6 bases and J dropped 4 bases, with 14 bases sitting between them. Germline loops: CDR1 MNHNS, CDR2 SASEGT. The CDR3 loop is CASSLEWEADTQYF. The DNA for the CDR3 is TGTGCCAGCAGCCTGGAGTGGGAGGCAGATACGCAGTATTTT.

This clonotype showed up just once. Compared with germline, one end of the junction differs, possibly owing to a read error. The chain recombines TRBV4-1 with TRBJ1-5; D remains ambiguous. The DNA end is more similar to TRBJ2-3, so the J call may be wrong. Germline lookup yields CDR1 MGHRA and CDR2 YSYEKL. The CDR3 has 13 amino acids. This chain's CDR3 is CSSSLYSNQPQYF. Here the CDR3 DNA reads TGCTCCAGCAGCTTATATAGCAATCAGCCCCAGTATTTT.